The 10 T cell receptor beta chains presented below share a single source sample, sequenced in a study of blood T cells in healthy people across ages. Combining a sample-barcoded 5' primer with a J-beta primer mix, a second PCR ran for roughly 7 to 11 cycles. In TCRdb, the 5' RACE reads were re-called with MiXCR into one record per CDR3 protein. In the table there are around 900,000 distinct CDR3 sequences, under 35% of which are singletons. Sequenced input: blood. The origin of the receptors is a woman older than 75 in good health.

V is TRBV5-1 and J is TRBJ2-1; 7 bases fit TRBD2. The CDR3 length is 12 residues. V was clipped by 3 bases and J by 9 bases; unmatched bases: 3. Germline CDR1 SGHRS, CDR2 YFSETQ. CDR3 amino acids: CASSWTSFEQFF. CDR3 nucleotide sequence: TGCGCCAGCAGCTGGACTAGTTTTGAGCAGTTCTTC.

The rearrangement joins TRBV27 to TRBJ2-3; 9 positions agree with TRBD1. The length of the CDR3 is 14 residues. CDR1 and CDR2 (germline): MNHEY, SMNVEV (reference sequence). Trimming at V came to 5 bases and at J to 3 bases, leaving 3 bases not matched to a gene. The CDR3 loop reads CASSVQGATDTQYF. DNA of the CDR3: TGTGCCAGCAGTGTACAGGGGGCAACAGATACGCAGTATTTT.

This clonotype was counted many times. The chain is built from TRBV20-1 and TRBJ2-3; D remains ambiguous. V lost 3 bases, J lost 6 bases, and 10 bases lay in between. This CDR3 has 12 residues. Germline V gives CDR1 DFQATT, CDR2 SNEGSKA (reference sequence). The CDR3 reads CSARRSGDTQYF. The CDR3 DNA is TGCAGTGCTAGGAGGTCTGGGGATACGCAGTATTTT.

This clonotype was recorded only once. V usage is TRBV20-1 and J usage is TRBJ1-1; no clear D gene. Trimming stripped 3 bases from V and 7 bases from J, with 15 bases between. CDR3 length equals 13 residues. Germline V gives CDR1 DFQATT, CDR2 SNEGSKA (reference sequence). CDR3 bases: TGCAGTGCTAGGGTAACGGCAACCATTGAAGCTTTCTTT. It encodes CSARVTATIEAFF.

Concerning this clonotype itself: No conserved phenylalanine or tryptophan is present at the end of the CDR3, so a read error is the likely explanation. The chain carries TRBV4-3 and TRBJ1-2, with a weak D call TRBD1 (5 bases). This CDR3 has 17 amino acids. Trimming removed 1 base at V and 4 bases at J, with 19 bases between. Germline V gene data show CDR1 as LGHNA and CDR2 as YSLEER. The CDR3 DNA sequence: TGCGCCAGCAGCCAAGTTGGTTTCGGTCAGGGAGGCTATGGCTACACCTTA. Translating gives CASSQVGFGQGGYGYTL.

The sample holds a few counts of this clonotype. CDR3 sequence (DNA): TGTGCCAGTTATAAGGACAGTTCCCAGCCCCAGCATTTT. This sequence encodes CASYKDSSQPQHF. The chain uses TRBV6-1 and TRBJ1-5, with D maybe TRBD1 (6 bases). V was pared by 9 bases and J by 7 bases, with 16 bases between. This CDR3 region has 13 residues. Germline V lookup: CDR1 MNHNS, CDR2 SASEGT.

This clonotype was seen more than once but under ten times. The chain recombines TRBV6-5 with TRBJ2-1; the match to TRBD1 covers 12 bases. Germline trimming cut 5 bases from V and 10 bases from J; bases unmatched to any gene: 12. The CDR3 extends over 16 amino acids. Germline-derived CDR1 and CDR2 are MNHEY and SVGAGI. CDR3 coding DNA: TGTGCCAGCAGTCCAAACCGGGACAGGGGGCTAAGCGAGCAGTTCTTC. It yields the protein CASSPNRDRGLSEQFF.

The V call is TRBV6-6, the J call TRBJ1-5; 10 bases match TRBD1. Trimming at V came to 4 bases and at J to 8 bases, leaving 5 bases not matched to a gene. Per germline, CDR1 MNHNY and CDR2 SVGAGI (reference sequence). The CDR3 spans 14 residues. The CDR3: CASSSRDRGKPQHF. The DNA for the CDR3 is TGTGCCAGCAGTTCCCGGGACAGGGGAAAGCCCCAGCATTTT.

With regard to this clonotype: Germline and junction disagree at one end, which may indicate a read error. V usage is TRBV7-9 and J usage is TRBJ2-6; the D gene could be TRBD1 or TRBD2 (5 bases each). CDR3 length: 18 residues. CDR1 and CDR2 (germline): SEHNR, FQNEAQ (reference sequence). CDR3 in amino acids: CASSKSGRGSSGANVRTF. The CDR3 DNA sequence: TGTGCCAGCAGCAAGTCAGGGCGAGGGAGCTCTGGGGCCAACGTCCGGACTTTC.

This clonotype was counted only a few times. The CDR3, as DNA: TGTGCCAGCAACCCGGGAGGGAGGAGTTTGGAGACCCAGTACTTC. Its translation: CASNPGGRSLETQYF. V gene TRBV2 combines with J gene TRBJ2-5; 8 bases line up with TRBD2. V lost 7 bases, J lost 5 bases, and 12 bases stayed unmatched. This CDR3 contains 15 residues. Germline assignment: CDR1 SNHLY and CDR2 FYNNEI.